This T cell receptor (beta chain) was captured by sequencing in a study of T cell responses to AZD1222 COVID-19 vaccine (dated by TCRdb to about 2021). In terms of the full investigation: A total of about 250 trial participants underwent TCR sequencing, of whom some 200 had received two doses of AZD1222 and 26 had received two doses of the MenACWY control vaccine. Trial participants were enrolled by age into subgroups of 18-55, 56-69 and 70-plus years, and around 140, 26 and 57 TCR-sequenced participants, respectively, were included in these subgroups. Paper-wide results and their limitations: Conclusions about previously exposed vaccinees are limited, since just five or six AZD1222 recipients were seropositive for SARS-CoV-2 at baseline. The vaccine-associated CD4 TCRs covered the entire spike protein, and the dominant responses fell in regions 160-218 and 743-854. Because no day 14 peak-response samples were available, repertoires were characterized only after the peak T cell response. The 56-69-year group was small, and its depth increase did not reach significance, likely because of low power. Participants were mostly white British, with more females than males. The authors suggested clonal diversity may have been underestimated. Reportedly, almost half of the unique spike-specific TCRs recognized epitopes lying outside the regions that are mutated in the B.1.351 and B.1.1.7 variants. Spike-specific TCR breadth and depth rose significantly after two AZD1222 doses compared with day 0 and with MenACWY recipients.

Sample time point, as interpreted from the label and publication: about 28 days (+/-7) after the second vaccine dose. Because spike-specific TCR depth and breadth did not differ between the two schedules, AZD1222 recipients who got a second dose at roughly 4 weeks were pooled with those who got a second dose at roughly 12 weeks. Vaccinee samples were obtained from the UK trials COV001 and COV002, which included a single-blind randomized controlled phase 2/3 trial of AZD1222 (ChAdOx1 nCoV-19) in healthy adults. Trial participant PBMC samples were collected at day 0 and day 28 after the second dose for TCRbeta chain sequencing. The CDR3 regions of human TCRbeta chains were analyzed by immunosequencing. Concerning the study's data processing: Repertoire TCRs were matched against a reference library of SARS-CoV-2-specific TCRs generated with the MIRA antigen-specificity platform. Breadth was defined as the fraction of unique TCRs that were SARS-CoV-2-associated. Depth was defined as the fraction of total T cells that were SARS-CoV-2-associated. Using the MIRA data, every spike-specific TCR was mapped to the spike region that the TCR reacted to and assigned to either a CD4 or a CD8 class. Log10-transformed breadth and depth values were compared by one-way ANOVA with Sidak's multiple comparisons tests. In its TCRdb copy, this immuneACCESS table keeps in-frame sequences only and misses some clones. Where compared with another copy, unresolved V genes explain less than half of these, and the others have no known cause. V, J and clone size are taken as reported in that table, and D and trimming were inferred from the DNA itself. A total of about 15,000 clones appear in this sample, about 87% of them only once. Of the sample, 2.9% falls within the top ten clones.

The germline V end is reduced by 3 bases and the J end by 5 bases; junction bases left unmatched: 2. From the cysteine up to the phenylalanine, the CDR3 has a length of 15 residues. The CDR3 DNA has 45 bases and is translated from base 1. According to the germline V gene, CDR1 reads SGHRS and CDR2 reads YFSETQ. Comment on this clone: What this receptor recognizes is not known. No quality values exist for individual bases; no much larger clone is one base distant.

Recombination joined TRBV5-1 with TRBJ2-2; 12 bases in the junction line up with TRBD2. The sequence was collected from an adult who received the AZD1222 COVID-19 vaccine. This sample comprised peripheral blood, obtained 28 days after the second AZD1222 dose. The CDR3 protein: CASSSTSGRTGELFF. The nucleotides are TGCGCCAGCAGCTCGACTAGCGGGAGAACCGGGGAGCTGTTTTTT.